A selection of T cell receptor beta chains follows, all from one sample in a study of blood T cell repertoires in COVID-19. Sequencing used immunoSEQ multiplex PCR; TCRdb keeps in-frame clones, though not all of them. The profile covers about 140,000 clones, with nearly 80% appearing a single time and about 3.2% taken by the ten largest. Source material: PBMCs or T cells enriched from blood (not recorded which). The receptors come from a woman in her forties or fifties who had recovered from COVID-19. The CDR3 runs from the conserved cysteine through the conserved F or W. A D gene is named only where the DNA matches it firmly. Some rows mark clone size as missing; the rest say once, few, many or name a class of expanded clone.

>TRBD1|TRBJ1-3|TRBV6-5|NA
CASSRDRGVANTIYF
TGTGCCAGCAGTCGGGACAGGGGAGTAGCGAACACCATATATTTT
>NA|TRBJ1-2|TRBV29-1|NA
CSVVVGEEGYTF
TGCAGCGTTGTAGTGGGAGAAGAGGGCTACACCTTC
>NA|TRBJ1-2|TRBV12-3/TRBV12-4|NA
CAGHSSNYGYTF
TGTGCCGGGCACAGTTCTAACTATGGCTACACCTTC
>TRBD1|TRBJ1-1|TRBV5-4|NA
CASSPQTGANTEAFF
TGTGCCAGCAGCCCCCAGACAGGGGCCAACACTGAAGCTTTCTTT
>NA|TRBJ1-5|TRBV27|NA
CASSSRYNQPQHF
TGTGCCAGCAGTTCACGGTACAATCAGCCCCAGCATTTT
>NA|TRBJ2-1|TRBV18|NA
CASSPEGSSYNEQFF
TGTGCCAGCTCACCAGAAGGGAGCTCCTACAATGAGCAGTTCTTC
>NA|TRBJ1-2|TRBV4-1|many
CASSQDRFYGYTF
TGCGCCAGCAGCCAAGACAGATTCTATGGCTACACCTTC
>TRBD2|TRBJ2-1|TRBV23-1|NA
CASSQFPASGRDSYNEQFF
TGCGCCAGCAGTCAATTCCCGGCGAGCGGGAGAGACTCCTACAATGAGCAGTTCTTC
>TRBD1|TRBJ1-5|TRBV30|once
CAWSAVTGGKQPQHF
TGTGCCTGGAGTGCAGTAACAGGGGGCAAACAGCCCCAGCATTTT
>TRBD2|TRBJ2-7|TRBV6-5|NA
CASTQRGGSAHEQYF
TGTGCCAGCACCCAGAGAGGCGGGAGCGCCCACGAGCAGTACTTC
>NA|TRBJ1-2|TRBV2|NA
CASSALTTRGYTF
TGTGCCAGCAGTGCACTCACTACGAGGGGCTACACCTTC
>TRBD1|TRBJ1-4|TRBV18|NA
CASSPPQKPGQLATNEKLFF
TGTGCCAGCTCACCGCCCCAAAAACCGGGACAGCTTGCAACTAATGAAAAACTGTTTTTT
>NA|TRBJ2-1|TRBV20-1|NA
CSTSAVGGKYNEQFF
TGCAGTACTAGTGCGGTCGGGGGAAAATACAATGAGCAGTTCTTC
>NA|TRBJ2-2|TRBV5-1|NA
CASSLTSPPTGAGELFF
TGCGCCAGCAGCTTGACCAGCCCCCCGACAGGCGCCGGGGAGCTGTTTTTT
>TRBD2|TRBJ2-7|TRBV7-2|few
CASSFVAGGTYEQYF
TGTGCCAGCAGCTTTGTAGCGGGAGGGACCTACGAGCAGTACTTC
>TRBD1|TRBJ1-1|TRBV7-9|NA
CASSSRTGVTAEAFF
TGTGCCAGCAGCAGCCGTACAGGGGTTACGGCTGAAGCTTTCTTT
>TRBD2|TRBJ2-5|TRBV4-2|NA
CASSQVSSGGAGETQYF
TGTGCCAGCAGCCAAGTATCTAGCGGGGGGGCCGGTGAGACCCAGTACTTC
>NA|TRBJ2-7|TRBV13|NA
CASSLEGGSDGPYEQYF
TGTGCCAGCAGCTTAGAGGGCGGTAGCGATGGCCCCTACGAGCAGTACTTC
>NA|TRBJ1-2|TRBV5-1|NA
CASSSGQGIDGYTF
TGCGCCAGCAGCTCAGGGCAGGGAATCGATGGCTACACCTTC
>TRBD1|TRBJ1-2|TRBV10-3|NA
CAISGQGNYGYTF
TGTGCCATCAGTGGACAGGGGAACTATGGCTACACCTTC
>TRBD1|TRBJ2-7|TRBV10-3|NA
CAISEQGVYEQYF
TGTGCCATCAGTGAGCAGGGGGTATACGAGCAGTACTTC
>NA|TRBJ1-1|TRBV5-1|NA
CASSWGSGWDTEAFF
TGCGCCAGCAGCTGGGGATCGGGGTGGGACACTGAAGCTTTCTTT
>TRBD2|TRBJ2-1|TRBV27|NA
CASSLRVAGGYGNEQFF
TGTGCCAGCAGTTTACGGGTAGCGGGAGGGTATGGCAATGAGCAGTTCTTC
>TRBD1|TRBJ1-5|TRBV28|NA
CASSFDRGHQPQHF
TGTGCCAGCAGTTTTGACAGGGGACATCAGCCCCAGCATTTT
>NA|TRBJ1-2|TRBV9|NA
CASRTAGSYGYTF
TGTGCCAGCAGGACAGCGGGGTCCTATGGCTACACCTTC
>NA|TRBJ2-2|TRBV11-2|NA
CASSLGGAGELFF
TGTGCCAGCAGCTTAGGGGGGGCCGGGGAGCTGTTTTTT
>NA|TRBJ2-5|TRBV7-9|NA
CASSPGSGVETQYF
TGTGCCAGCAGCCCGGGGTCGGGCGTGGAGACCCAGTACTTC
>NA|TRBJ1-1|TRBV18|NA
CASSPDSEAFF
TGTGCCAGCTCGCCCGACAGTGAAGCTTTCTTT
>NA|TRBJ1-2|TRBV7-2|NA
CASSLEWNRAGYTF
TGTGCCAGCAGCTTAGAGTGGAACAGGGCTGGCTACACCTTC
>NA|TRBJ2-1|TRBV19|NA
CASSIDSLSYNEQFF
TGTGCCAGTAGTATAGACTCTCTTTCCTACAATGAGCAGTTCTTC
>NA|TRBJ1-1|TRBV5-1|NA
CASSSSTGLSNTEAFF
TGCGCCAGCAGCTCCTCAACCGGACTTTCGAACACTGAAGCTTTCTTT
>TRBD1|TRBJ1-4|TRBV5-1|NA
CASSLGGQGIEKLFF
TGCGCCAGCAGCTTGGGGGGACAGGGCATTGAAAAACTGTTTTTT
>NA|TRBJ1-5|TRBV28|NA
CASSLGQGLGSNQPQHF
TGTGCCAGCAGTTTAGGTCAGGGGTTGGGTAGCAATCAGCCCCAGCATTTT